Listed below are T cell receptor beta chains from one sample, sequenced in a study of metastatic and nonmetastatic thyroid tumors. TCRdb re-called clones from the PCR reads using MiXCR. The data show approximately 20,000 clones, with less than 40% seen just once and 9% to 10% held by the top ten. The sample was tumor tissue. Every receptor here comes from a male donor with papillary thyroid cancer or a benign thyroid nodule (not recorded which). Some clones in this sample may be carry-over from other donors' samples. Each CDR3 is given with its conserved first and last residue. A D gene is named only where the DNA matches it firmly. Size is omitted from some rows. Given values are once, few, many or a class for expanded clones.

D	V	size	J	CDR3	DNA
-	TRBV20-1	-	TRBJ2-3	CSARLTGRTTQYF	TGCAGTGCTAGACTTACCGGCAGAACGACGCAGTATTTT
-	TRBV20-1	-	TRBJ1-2	CSDLRGARGYTF	TGCAGTGATTTGAGGGGGGCACGGGGCTACACATTC
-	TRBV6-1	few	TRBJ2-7	CANGDGAKQYF	TGTGCCAATGGGGACGGGGCAAAGCAGTACTTC
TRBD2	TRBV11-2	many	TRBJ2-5	CASSPGGGETQYF	TGTGCCAGCAGCCCGGGGGGGGGCGAGACCCAGTACTTC
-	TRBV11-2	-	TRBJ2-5	CASSWRLDRQETQYF	TGTGCCAGCAGCTGGCGACTGGACCGCCAAGAGACCCAGTACTTC
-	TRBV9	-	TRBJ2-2	CASSVGAGANTGELFF	TGTGCCAGCAGCGTAGGTGCAGGGGCGAACACCGGGGAGCTGTTTTTT
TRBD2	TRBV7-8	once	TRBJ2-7	CASSLVPTGGSPGEQYF	TGTGCCAGCAGCTTAGTTCCTACCGGCGGGAGTCCAGGCGAGCAGTACTTC
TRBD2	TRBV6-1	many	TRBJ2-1	CASSELAGDYNEQFF	TGTGCCAGCAGTGAACTAGCGGGGGATTACAATGAGCAGTTCTTC
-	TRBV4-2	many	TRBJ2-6	CASSQDNSGGLTGANVLTF	TGTGCCAGCAGCCAGGACAACTCCGGGGGGCTAACTGGGGCCAACGTCCTGACTTTC
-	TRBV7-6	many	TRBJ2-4	CASSFKVIGGAKNIQYF	TGTGCCAGCAGCTTCAAGGTTATCGGTGGGGCCAAAAACATTCAGTACTTC
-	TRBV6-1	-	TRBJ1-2	CASSDASGYTF	TGTGCCAGCAGTGATGCTAGCGGCTACACCTTC
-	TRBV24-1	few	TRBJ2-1	CATSAPGLHEWQFF	TGTGCCACCAGTGCACCGGGACTGCATGAATGGCAGTTCTTC
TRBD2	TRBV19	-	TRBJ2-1	CASSMRGGYNEQFF	TGTGCCAGTAGTATGCGGGGGGGATACAATGAGCAGTTCTTC
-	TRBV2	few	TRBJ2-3	CASKLRETDTQYF	TGTGCCAGCAAATTGAGGGAAACAGATACGCAGTATTTT
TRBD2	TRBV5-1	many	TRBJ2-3	CASRNSGGSYTDTQYF	TGCGCCAGCAGAAATTCTGGCGGGAGCTATACAGATACGCAGTATTTT
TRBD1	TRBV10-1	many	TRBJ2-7	CASSEWTGGIEQYF	TGCGCCAGCAGTGAGTGGACAGGGGGTATCGAGCAGTACTTC
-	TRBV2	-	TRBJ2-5	CASSGGQYKVTQYF	TGTGCCAGCAGTGGAGGACAGTACAAGGTCACCCAGTACTTC
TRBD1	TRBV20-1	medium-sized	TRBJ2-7	CSALRQGSYEQYF	TGCAGTGCTCTGAGACAGGGCTCCTACGAGCAGTACTTC
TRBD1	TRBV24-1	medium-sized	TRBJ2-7	CATSGQGFIEQYF	TGTGCCACTAGCGGACAGGGGTTCATCGAGCAGTACTTC
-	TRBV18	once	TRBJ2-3	CASSLGSTDTQYF	TGTGCCAGCTCGCTGGGAAGCACAGATACGCAGTATTTT
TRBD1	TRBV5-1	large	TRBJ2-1	CASSLGDRGYNEQFF	TGCGCCAGCAGCTTGGGGGACAGGGGATACAATGAGCAGTTCTTC